This is a list of T cell receptor beta chains from one sample in a study of shared clonotypes between healthy human individuals. The method was immunoSEQ multiplex PCR; TCRdb's version includes in-frame clones alone and lacks a portion of them. The sample lists some 2,100,000 clones; around 93% were seen once. Sequencing was performed on naive CD8+ T cells from PBMCs. The source is a man aged 18-30 years in good health. Some clones in this sample may be carry-over from other donors' samples. Each CDR3 is given with its conserved first and last residue. D genes are given only for firm matches. For some rows the clone size is stated as once, few or many, or as a class when expanded; others skip it.

cdr3_length: 15; j_call: TRBJ2-1; v_call: TRBV9; clone_size: .; d_call: .; cdr3_nt: TGTGCCAGCAGCCCCTTACAGGGAGCCTACAATGAGCAGTTCTTC; cdr3_aa: CASSPLQGAYNEQFF
cdr3_length: 14; j_call: TRBJ2-7; v_call: TRBV28; clone_size: .; d_call: .; cdr3_nt: TGTGCCAGCATCAGCCAACAGAAAACCTACGAGCAGTACTTC; cdr3_aa: CASISQQKTYEQYF
cdr3_length: 20; j_call: TRBJ2-7; v_call: TRBV28; clone_size: once; d_call: TRBD2; cdr3_nt: TGTGCCAGCAGTTCCATCGCATCACTATTAGCGGGAAGAGGTCGGTACGAGCAGTACTTC; cdr3_aa: CASSSIASLLAGRGRYEQYF
cdr3_length: 14; j_call: TRBJ2-1; v_call: TRBV11-3; clone_size: .; d_call: .; cdr3_nt: TGTGCCAGCAGCCACGGGGACTCTCACAATGAGCAGTTCTTC; cdr3_aa: CASSHGDSHNEQFF
cdr3_length: 11; j_call: TRBJ1-2; v_call: TRBV20-1; clone_size: .; d_call: .; cdr3_nt: TGCACCGGATGGGGCGACTATGGCTACACCTTC; cdr3_aa: CTGWGDYGYTF
cdr3_length: 14; j_call: TRBJ2-7; v_call: TRBV28; clone_size: .; d_call: TRBD1; cdr3_nt: TGTGCCAGCAAGGTACCGGGGACAGACTACGAGCAGTACTTC; cdr3_aa: CASKVPGTDYEQYF
cdr3_length: 12; j_call: TRBJ1-2; v_call: TRBV7-9; clone_size: .; d_call: .; cdr3_nt: TGTGCCAGCGGCAACGCCCCCTATGGCTACACCTTC; cdr3_aa: CASGNAPYGYTF
cdr3_length: 17; j_call: TRBJ2-1; v_call: TRBV5-1; clone_size: .; d_call: TRBD1; cdr3_nt: TGCGCCAGCAGCAACCGGGACAGGGGGCTTTCTTTCTTTGAGCAGTTCTTC; cdr3_aa: CASSNRDRGLSFFEQFF
cdr3_length: 16; j_call: TRBJ2-7; v_call: TRBV27; clone_size: .; d_call: .; cdr3_nt: TGTGCCAGCAGTTTATCGCTCTCTAGCAGAAACTACGAGCAGTACTTC; cdr3_aa: CASSLSLSSRNYEQYF
cdr3_length: 13; j_call: TRBJ2-3; v_call: TRBV6-1; clone_size: once; d_call: .; cdr3_nt: TGTGCCAGCAGTCCGACAAGACGGGATACGCAGTATTTT; cdr3_aa: CASSPTRRDTQYF
cdr3_length: 17; j_call: TRBJ2-3; v_call: TRBV5-1; clone_size: .; d_call: TRBD2; cdr3_nt: TGCGCCAGCAGCGCCATAGAAGAGCGGGAGGAGACAGATACGCAGTATTTT; cdr3_aa: CASSAIEEREETDTQYF
cdr3_length: 12; j_call: TRBJ2-7; v_call: TRBV7-2; clone_size: .; d_call: .; cdr3_nt: TGTGCCAGCAGCTTACCCTACTACGAGCAGTACTTC; cdr3_aa: CASSLPYYEQYF
cdr3_length: 15; j_call: TRBJ1-2; v_call: TRBV15; clone_size: few; d_call: TRBD1; cdr3_nt: TGTGCCACCAGCAGCCCTATTACAGGGGTCTATGGCTACACCTTC; cdr3_aa: CATSSPITGVYGYTF
cdr3_length: 17; j_call: TRBJ2-7; v_call: TRBV18; clone_size: .; d_call: .; cdr3_nt: TGTGCCAGCTCACCACCGAGGCCAGTCGGGTTTAACGACGAGCAGTACTTC; cdr3_aa: CASSPPRPVGFNDEQYF
cdr3_length: 13; j_call: TRBJ1-1; v_call: TRBV5-1; clone_size: .; d_call: .; cdr3_nt: TGCGCCAGCAGCTTGGTTGACAAGTGGTTTCCTTTCTTT; cdr3_aa: CASSLVDKWFPFF
cdr3_length: 11; j_call: TRBJ1-2; v_call: TRBV6-5; clone_size: few; d_call: .; cdr3_nt: TGTGCCAGCAGTACGGGAGGTGGCTACACCTTC; cdr3_aa: CASSTGGGYTF
cdr3_length: 15; j_call: TRBJ2-5; v_call: TRBV5-1; clone_size: .; d_call: TRBD1; cdr3_nt: TGCGCCAGCAGTGAGGGCAGGGGGCGCAGGGAGACCCAGTACTTC; cdr3_aa: CASSEGRGRRETQYF
cdr3_length: 16; j_call: TRBJ2-3; v_call: TRBV2; clone_size: .; d_call: TRBD2; cdr3_nt: TGTGCCAGCAGTGTTCCAGCGGGAGGCAGCACAGATACGCAGTATTTT; cdr3_aa: CASSVPAGGSTDTQYF
cdr3_length: 21; j_call: TRBJ2-7; v_call: TRBV10-3; clone_size: .; d_call: TRBD2; cdr3_nt: TGTGCCATCAGTTCCCCGGGACTAGCGGGAGGTCAAACCCTGCTCCCCTACGAGCAGTACTTC; cdr3_aa: CAISSPGLAGGQTLLPYEQYF
cdr3_length: 13; j_call: TRBJ2-5; v_call: TRBV4-1; clone_size: .; d_call: .; cdr3_nt: TGCGCCAGCAGCCGGCTAAGGGGAGAGACCCAGTACTTC; cdr3_aa: CASSRLRGETQYF
cdr3_length: 13; j_call: TRBJ2-1; v_call: TRBV29-1; clone_size: .; d_call: TRBD2; cdr3_nt: TGCAGCGTCACCGGGACTAGTGTCTATGAGCAGTTCTTC; cdr3_aa: CSVTGTSVYEQFF
cdr3_length: 14; j_call: TRBJ1-5; v_call: TRBV7-9; clone_size: .; d_call: TRBD1; cdr3_nt: TGTGCCAGCAGCCACGGGACAGCGAATCAGCCCCAGCATTTT; cdr3_aa: CASSHGTANQPQHF
cdr3_length: 15; j_call: TRBJ2-7; v_call: TRBV7-9; clone_size: .; d_call: TRBD1; cdr3_nt: TGTGCCAGCAGCCGATCAACAGACAGGGCCTACGAGCAGTACTTC; cdr3_aa: CASSRSTDRAYEQYF
cdr3_length: 15; j_call: TRBJ2-7; v_call: TRBV27; clone_size: .; d_call: TRBD2; cdr3_nt: TGTGCCAGCAGTTTACTAGCGGGGCTAGACTACGAGCAGTACTTC; cdr3_aa: CASSLLAGLDYEQYF
cdr3_length: 12; j_call: TRBJ1-1; v_call: TRBV28; clone_size: few; d_call: .; cdr3_nt: TGTGCCAGCAGTCTTCTGGCCGCTGAAGCTTTCTTT; cdr3_aa: CASSLLAAEAFF
cdr3_length: 12; j_call: TRBJ2-7; v_call: TRBV7-8; clone_size: .; d_call: .; cdr3_nt: TGTGCCAGCAGCCCCCGGCCCTACGAGCAGTACTTC; cdr3_aa: CASSPRPYEQYF
cdr3_length: 15; j_call: TRBJ1-2; v_call: TRBV27; clone_size: .; d_call: TRBD1; cdr3_nt: TGTGCCAGCAGTTTATTAAGGACAGGGGGCTATGGCTACACCTTC; cdr3_aa: CASSLLRTGGYGYTF
cdr3_length: 16; j_call: TRBJ2-2; v_call: TRBV27; clone_size: once; d_call: .; cdr3_nt: TGTGCCAGCAGTTTAGGTCCGGGAGCCGGCACCGGGGAGCTGTTTTTT; cdr3_aa: CASSLGPGAGTGELFF
cdr3_length: 15; j_call: TRBJ2-1; v_call: TRBV7-9; clone_size: once; d_call: TRBD1; cdr3_nt: TGTGCCAGCAGCCCCGAGACAGGGGGTAAATCCGAGCAGTTCTTC; cdr3_aa: CASSPETGGKSEQFF
cdr3_length: 13; j_call: TRBJ2-3; v_call: TRBV7-9; clone_size: .; d_call: .; cdr3_nt: TGTGCCAGCAGCTTGCCCATGGGAGATACGCAGTATTTT; cdr3_aa: CASSLPMGDTQYF
cdr3_length: 12; j_call: TRBJ2-7; v_call: TRBV27; clone_size: .; d_call: .; cdr3_nt: TGTGCCAGCAGTACAGGGAACCACGAGCAGTACTTC; cdr3_aa: CASSTGNHEQYF
cdr3_length: 16; j_call: TRBJ2-7; v_call: TRBV5-1; clone_size: .; d_call: .; cdr3_nt: TGCGCCAGCAGCATGGGCCGGGGGGAACAAGGGGGCGAGCAGTACTTC; cdr3_aa: CASSMGRGEQGGEQYF
cdr3_length: 14; j_call: TRBJ1-1; v_call: TRBV7-8; clone_size: .; d_call: TRBD1; cdr3_nt: TGTGCCAGCAGCCTCCGACAGGGGGCCACTGAAGCTTTCTTT; cdr3_aa: CASSLRQGATEAFF
cdr3_length: 15; j_call: TRBJ2-5; v_call: TRBV7-9; clone_size: once; d_call: .; cdr3_nt: TGTGCCAGCAGCTTAGCCGCGGGACTCCTGGCGACCCAGTACTTC; cdr3_aa: CASSLAAGLLATQYF
cdr3_length: 14; j_call: TRBJ2-2; v_call: TRBV5-6; clone_size: .; d_call: .; cdr3_nt: TGTGCCAGCAGCTGGGGACAGAACACCGGGGAGCTGTTTTTT; cdr3_aa: CASSWGQNTGELFF
cdr3_length: 13; j_call: TRBJ2-7; v_call: TRBV7-3; clone_size: .; d_call: .; cdr3_nt: TGTGCCAGCAGCGAAATACAGGGATACGAGCAGTACTTC; cdr3_aa: CASSEIQGYEQYF
cdr3_length: 16; j_call: TRBJ2-7; v_call: TRBV6-5; clone_size: .; d_call: .; cdr3_nt: TGTGCCAGCAGTTACTCGATCGGGGCTACCGCCTACGAGCAGTACTTC; cdr3_aa: CASSYSIGATAYEQYF
cdr3_length: 14; j_call: TRBJ1-5; v_call: TRBV27; clone_size: .; d_call: .; cdr3_nt: TGTGCCAGCAGAAACCTGGGGAGAGATCAGCCCCAGCATTTT; cdr3_aa: CASRNLGRDQPQHF
cdr3_length: 12; j_call: TRBJ1-1; v_call: TRBV6-1; clone_size: .; d_call: .; cdr3_nt: TGTGCCAGCAGTGAATGGGGAACTGAAGCTTTCTTT; cdr3_aa: CASSEWGTEAFF
cdr3_length: 13; j_call: TRBJ2-3; v_call: TRBV30; clone_size: .; d_call: .; cdr3_nt: TGTGCCTGGATCGATCGGAGCACAGATACGCAGTATTTT; cdr3_aa: CAWIDRSTDTQYF
cdr3_length: 14; j_call: TRBJ1-4; v_call: TRBV27; clone_size: .; d_call: .; cdr3_nt: TGTGCCAGCAGTGTGGGAGGGGGTAGTGAAAAACTGTTTTTT; cdr3_aa: CASSVGGGSEKLFF
cdr3_length: 13; j_call: TRBJ1-1; v_call: TRBV9; clone_size: .; d_call: .; cdr3_nt: TGTGCCAGCAGCCCCCAGACCTGGACGGAAGCTTTCTTT; cdr3_aa: CASSPQTWTEAFF
cdr3_length: 19; j_call: TRBJ2-7; v_call: TRBV28; clone_size: .; d_call: TRBD2; cdr3_nt: TGTGCCAGCAGTTTCCCCGGGGGGAGCGGGAGGCTTCACTACTACGAGCAGTACTTC; cdr3_aa: CASSFPGGSGRLHYYEQYF
cdr3_length: 17; j_call: TRBJ2-3; v_call: TRBV14; clone_size: .; d_call: .; cdr3_nt: TGTGCCAGCAGCCCATCCAGGGTTGGGATAAGAACAGATACGCAGTATTTT; cdr3_aa: CASSPSRVGIRTDTQYF
cdr3_length: 16; j_call: TRBJ1-1; v_call: TRBV4-1; clone_size: .; d_call: .; cdr3_nt: TGCGCCAGCAGCCTAGGACTCAGAGGGGTGAACACTGAAGCTTTCTTT; cdr3_aa: CASSLGLRGVNTEAFF
cdr3_length: 14; j_call: TRBJ1-3; v_call: TRBV2; clone_size: few; d_call: .; cdr3_nt: TGTGCCAGCAGTCCCGCGGGGAGTGGAAACACCATATATTTT; cdr3_aa: CASSPAGSGNTIYF
cdr3_length: 15; j_call: TRBJ2-6; v_call: TRBV7-8; clone_size: .; d_call: .; cdr3_nt: TGTGCCAGCAGCTTCCCCCCCTCTGGGGCCAACGTCCTGACTTTC; cdr3_aa: CASSFPPSGANVLTF
cdr3_length: 16; j_call: TRBJ2-1; v_call: TRBV6-5; clone_size: once; d_call: TRBD2; cdr3_nt: TGTGCCAGCAGTTACTCCGGGACTAGCGGATTAAATGAGCAGTTCTTC; cdr3_aa: CASSYSGTSGLNEQFF